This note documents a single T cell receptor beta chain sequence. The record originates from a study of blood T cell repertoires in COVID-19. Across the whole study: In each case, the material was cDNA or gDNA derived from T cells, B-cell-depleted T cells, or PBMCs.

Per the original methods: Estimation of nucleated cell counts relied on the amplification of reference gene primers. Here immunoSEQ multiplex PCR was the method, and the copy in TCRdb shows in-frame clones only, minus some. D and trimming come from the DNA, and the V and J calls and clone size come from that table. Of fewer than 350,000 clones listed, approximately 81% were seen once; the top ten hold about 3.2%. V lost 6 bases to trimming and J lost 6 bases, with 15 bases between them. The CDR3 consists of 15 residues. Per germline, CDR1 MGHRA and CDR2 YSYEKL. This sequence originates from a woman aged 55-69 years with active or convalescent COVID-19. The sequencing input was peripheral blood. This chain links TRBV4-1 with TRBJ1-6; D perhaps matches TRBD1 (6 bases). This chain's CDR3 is CASRGLRGPNSPLHF. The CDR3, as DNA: TGCGCCAGCAGAGGACTCAGGGGTCCTAATTCACCCCTCCACTTT.